This TCR beta chain was captured in a study of blood T cell repertoires in COVID-19. About the research overall: Researchers got acute and convalescent COVID-19 samples from the United States, Italy and Spain.

Participants were aged roughly 18 to 89 years, lived in roughly 23 US areas, and enrolled virtually. Participant reports of clinical history set cohort assignment. J gave up 4 bases and V 1 base, and 4 bases lay outside the gene matches. Per germline, CDR1 KGHDR and CDR2 SFDVKD. The CDR3 is made up of 16 amino acids. Sequencing used immunoSEQ multiplex PCR; TCRdb keeps in-frame clones, though not all of them. Among 200,000 or so clones, approximately 86% were seen once, and the ten largest hold 3.5% to 4.5%. The receptor was derived from a middle-aged woman with acute COVID-19. The gene calls are TRBV24-1 and TRBJ2-3; 10 bases line up with TRBD2. The sample taken for sequencing was PBMCs or T cells enriched from blood (not recorded which). The CDR3 here is CATSDFLAGEADTQYF. The CDR3 DNA reads TGTGCCACCAGTGATTTCCTAGCGGGAGAGGCAGATACGCAGTATTTT.